This T cell receptor beta chain originates from a study of cytomegalovirus exposure and HLA in healthy donors. CDR3 length: 15 amino acids. With 11 bases removed from V and 7 bases from J, the gap between germline ends came to 27 bases. Germline V gives CDR1 MNHEY, CDR2 SMNVEV (reference sequence). This clone appeared once. The PCR made use of 60 Vbeta and 13 Jbeta primers. Produced via immunoSEQ multiplex PCR; TCRdb's table is partial and in-frame only. The data hold around 76,000 clones, with 73% observed a single time. The sequenced material came from PBMCs. The chain carries TRBV27 and TRBJ2-7; D might be TRBD2 (6 bases). The receptor was isolated from a middle-aged woman in good health and CMV-seropositive. In DNA, the CDR3 is TGTGCCTCCCGGCGAAGCTCGGCGGGGCTATTTGAGCAGTACTTC. It yields the protein CASRRSSAGLFEQYF.